Listed here is a single TCR beta chain. The antigen is unknown. This sample stems from a study of T cell responses to AZD1222 COVID-19 vaccine. Germline CDR1 and CDR2: LGHNA and YSLEER. V lost 0 bases and J lost 4, with 7 bases in between. This CDR3 is 13 amino acids long. Profiling relied on immunoSEQ multiplex PCR, and the TCRdb table lists in-frame clones only, not all of them. The sample consists of under 130,000 clones, 89% of them appearing once. Broader study findings: Repertoire collection took place solely once the T cell response had peaked. Donors were mostly white British, more females; clonal diversity possibly underestimated.

This rearrangement joins TRBV4-3 to TRBJ2-7, with D possibly being TRBD2 (5 bases). This clonotype originated in an adult who received the AZD1222 COVID-19 vaccine. Specimen: peripheral blood, collected 28 days after the second AZD1222 dose. CDR3 amino acids: CASSQDRGYEQYF. The CDR3, as DNA: TGCGCCAGCAGCCAAGATCGCGGGTACGAGCAGTACTTC.